Following are 18 T cell receptor beta chains from one sample sequenced in a study of cytomegalovirus exposure and HLA in healthy donors (dated 2017 in TCRdb). The receptor library was made with the immunoSEQ multiplex PCR assay. For the multiplex PCR, a mixture combining 60 forward primers for TCR Vbeta segments and 13 reverse primers for TCR Jbeta segments was used. TCRdb holds this immuneACCESS table with in-frame rearrangements only. Some clones are missing; in checked studies, unresolved V genes explain under half, and the rest has no known cause. Within this sample are about 210,000 clones, with approximately 79% of them counted one time only. The ten largest clones capture about 1.7% of the sample. What was sequenced was PBMCs. The receptors derive from a male donor in good health and CMV-seronegative.

This clone was found a few times. This chain uses TRBV6-5 with TRBJ2-3, with D possibly TRBD2 on 5 matching bases. In germline, CDR1 is MNHEY, CDR2 SVGAGI. The CDR3 has 13 amino acids. The ends were cut back, 6 bases at V and 3 bases at J, with 10 bases in the middle. The CDR3 DNA reads as TGTGCCAGCAGGCTCCCGGGGACAGATACGCAGTATTTT. It is translated as CASRLPGTDTQYF.

CDR3 in amino acids: CASSLAVGGANEQFF. CDR3 DNA: TGTGCCAGCAGCTTAGCCGTCGGGGGGGCCAATGAGCAGTTCTTC. The chain has TRBV7-9 and TRBJ2-1, with 8 bases identical to TRBD2. Germline V gives CDR1 SEHNR, CDR2 FQNEAQ (reference sequence). V gave up 0 bases and J gave up 6 bases; unmatched junction bases: 4. The CDR3 sequence is 15 residues long.

The sample holds a few counts of this clone. In nucleotides, the CDR3 is TGTGCCAGCAGTCCAGGGGAGTCGGCTTACGAGCAGTACTTC. This sequence encodes CASSPGESAYEQYF. This rearrangement joins TRBV2 to TRBJ2-7, with a possible D match to TRBD1 (6 bases). From germline, CDR1 is SNHLY and CDR2 FYNNEI. Trimming shortened V by 5 bases and J by 4 bases, and 15 bases separated the two germline ends. The CDR3 has 14 residues.

The chain has TRBV27 and TRBJ1-1; no reliable D call. There are 13 residues in the CDR3. Per germline, CDR1 MNHEY and CDR2 SMNVEV (reference sequence). The ends were cut back, 3 bases at V and 4 bases at J, with 9 bases in the middle. CDR3 in amino acids: CASSFVRSTEAFF. DNA of the CDR3: TGTGCCAGCAGTTTTGTCCGTTCCACTGAAGCTTTCTTT.

The chain is built from TRBV9 and TRBJ1-2; TRBD1 matches 7 bases. This CDR3 comprises 12 residues. Germline V gene data show CDR1 as SGDLS and CDR2 as YYNGEE. V gave up 3 bases and J gave up 4 bases; unmatched junction bases: 0. The CDR3 DNA follows: TGTGCCAGCAGCGGGGACAGCTATGGCTACACCTTC. Its protein is CASSGDSYGYTF.

This sequence joins TRBV30 and TRBJ1-6, with a tentative D call TRBD1 (6 bases). Germline-derived CDR1 and CDR2 are GTSNPN and SVGIG (reference sequence). The CDR3 extends over 16 amino acids. V lost 0 bases and J 6 bases, leaving 15 bases between the germline ends. The DNA of the CDR3 is TGTGCCTGGAGTGTTTCTGGGGGGGGCCTTAATTCACCCCTCCACTTT. Its translation is CAWSVSGGGLNSPLHF.

V and J are TRBV27 and TRBJ2-3, with TRBD2 matching over 7 bases. The CDR3 is 17 amino acids. Trimming removed 6 bases from V and 4 bases from J; junction bases left unmatched: 16. Germline V gene lookup returns CDR1 MNHEY and CDR2 SMNVEV (reference sequence). Here the CDR3 reads CASSLLRGGGAPDTQYF. DNA for the CDR3: TGTGCCAGCAGCCTTCTTCGTGGCGGGGGTGCACCAGATACGCAGTATTTT.

Only a few counts were recorded for this clone. The chain joins TRBV7-3 to TRBJ1-2, with TRBD1 matching over 7 bases. The CDR3 contains 14 residues. J lost 3 bases, V lost 4 bases, and 5 bases had no gene match. CDR1 is SGHTA, CDR2 FQGTGA, per germline. The CDR3 reads CASSSSGTDYGYTF. In DNA, the CDR3 is TGTGCCAGCAGCTCTTCCGGGACAGACTATGGCTACACCTTC.

The V call is TRBV5-1, the J call TRBJ2-2; TRBD1 is a possible D gene (6 bases). Germline-derived CDR1 and CDR2 are SGHRS and YFSETQ. V lost 1 base to trimming and J lost 6 bases, with 13 bases between them. The CDR3 is made up of 15 amino acids. CDR3 DNA sequence: TGCGCCAGCAGCTTGAGGACAGACTGGTCCGGGGAGCTGTTTTTT. This codes for CASSLRTDWSGELFF.

The chain combines TRBV27 with TRBJ2-1, with 10 bases aligning to TRBD1. The CDR3 sequence is 14 residues long. Trimming cost V 7 bases and J 10 bases; bases outside gene matches: 10. Germline loops: CDR1 MNHEY, CDR2 SMNVEV (reference sequence). CDR3 protein: CASKGTGENSEQFF. For the CDR3, the DNA is TGTGCCAGCAAGGGGACAGGGGAAAACAGCGAGCAGTTCTTC.

This chain uses TRBV11-3 with TRBJ2-7; perhaps TRBD2 as D (6 bases). CDR1 SGHNT and CDR2 YENEEA come from the germline V gene. The CDR3 loop spans 18 amino acids. V lost 2 bases to trimming and J lost 0 bases, with 20 bases between them. This CDR3 is CASSLIGAGGTHSYEQYF. CDR3 nucleotides: TGTGCCAGCAGCTTAATTGGGGCTGGCGGGACCCACTCCTACGAGCAGTACTTC.

V usage is TRBV9 and J usage is TRBJ1-1; the match to TRBD1 covers 11 bases. Germline-derived CDR1 and CDR2 are SGDLS and YYNGEE. The V gene end was trimmed by 5 bases and the J gene end by 2 bases; junction bases not matched to a gene: 11. CDR3 length: 17 residues. CDR3 sequence (DNA): TGTGCCAGCAGTGAAGGGGGGACAGGGGGGCTAAACACTGAAGCTTTCTTT. Protein: CASSEGGTGGLNTEAFF. Looking up the rest from reference TRBV9 and TRBJ1-1 gives the full variable domain: DSGVTQTPKHLITATGQRVTLRCSPRSGDLSVYWYQQSLDQGLQFLIQYYNGEERAKGNILERFSAQQFPDLHSELNLSSLELGDSALYFCASSEGGTGGLNTEAFFGQGTRLTVV.

V gene TRBV14 combines with J gene TRBJ2-2, with D maybe TRBD2 (6 bases). There are 15 residues in the CDR3. CDR1 and CDR2 from the germline V gene are SGHDN and FVKESK. The V gene lost 2 bases and the J gene lost 5 bases, with 12 bases spanning the gap. The CDR3 protein is CASSQRLGRTGELFF. In DNA form, the CDR3 reads TGTGCCAGCAGCCAACGCCTCGGGAGAACCGGGGAGCTGTTTTTT.

This clone was counted once. The chain couples TRBV18 to TRBJ2-2, with TRBD1 identical over 7 bases. Per the germline V gene, CDR1 is KGHSH and CDR2 is LQKENI. CDR3 length: 14 amino acids. V lost 4 bases and J lost 3; bases outside the gene matches: 2. This CDR3 is CASSRQGYTGELFF. The CDR3 DNA reads as TGTGCCAGCTCACGACAGGGATACACCGGGGAGCTGTTTTTT.

This clone was picked up a small number of times. This rearrangement joins TRBV5-1 to TRBJ2-7; D is possibly TRBD2 (6 bases). Trimming cost V 0 bases and J 4 bases, with 11 bases left between them. CDR3 length: 14 residues. Germline V gene data show CDR1 as SGHRS and CDR2 as YFSETQ. The CDR3 sequence: CASSLALGGYEQYF. CDR3 in DNA: TGCGCCAGCAGCTTGGCGCTAGGAGGGTACGAGCAGTACTTC. Complete variable domain (other parts from reference TRBV5-1 and TRBJ2-7): KAGVTQTPRYLIKTRGQQVTLSCSPISGHRSVSWYQQTPGQGLQFLFEYFSETQRNKGNFPGRFSGRQFSNSRSEMNVSTLELGDSALYLCASSLALGGYEQYFGPGTRLTVT.

The V gene is TRBV29-1, the J gene TRBJ2-7, with TRBD1 matching over 8 bases. Per the germline V gene, CDR1 is SQVTM and CDR2 is ANQGSEA. V gave up 6 bases and J gave up 5 bases; unmatched junction bases: 9. This CDR3 is 13 amino acids long. This chain's CDR3 is CSVADRGRDEQYF. The DNA of the CDR3 is TGCAGCGTGGCTGACAGGGGTCGGGACGAGCAGTACTTC.

This clone has just a few counts. The rearrangement links TRBV7-2 to TRBJ1-2; D is uncertain. Germline lookup yields CDR1 SGHTA and CDR2 FQGNSA. The CDR3 has 12 residues. V lost 7 bases to trimming and J lost 7 bases, with 13 bases between them. This chain's CDR3 is CASTLGSGGYTF. CDR3 nucleotide sequence: TGTGCCAGCACCCTAGGATCGGGTGGCTACACCTTC.

This chain uses TRBV6-1 with TRBJ2-5, with D perhaps TRBD1 (6 bases). Trimming left V 6 bases short and J 4 bases short, with 12 bases between. The CDR3 has 13 residues. From germline, CDR1 is MNHNS and CDR2 SASEGT. This CDR3 reads CASRTGLAETQYF. The CDR3 DNA sequence: TGTGCCAGCAGAACAGGGTTGGCAGAGACCCAGTACTTC.